Shown below are 8 T cell receptor beta chains from a single sample sequenced in a study of OX40 agonist ivuxolimab in advanced cancers. Produced via immunoSEQ multiplex PCR; TCRdb's table is partial and in-frame only. The sample records around 53,000 clones, about 85% being singletons. The source material was CD4+ or CD8+ T cells sorted from blood, sampled in a trial of the OX40 agonist ivuxolimab. These receptors originate from an adult with an advanced solid tumor such as melanoma, head and neck, liver or kidney cancer.

This sequence joins TRBV5-1 and TRBJ2-7; 8 positions match TRBD1. Per the germline V gene, CDR1 is SGHRS and CDR2 is YFSETQ. The CDR3 consists of 12 residues. V shed 6 bases and J 2 bases; nucleotides not matched to a gene: 1. CDR3: CASKQGAYEQYF. The CDR3 nucleotides read TGCGCCAGCAAACAGGGGGCCTACGAGCAGTACTTC.

The rearrangement uses TRBV2 and TRBJ2-7, with 15 bases matching TRBD2. This CDR3 has 14 amino acids. Trimming cost V 6 bases and J 4 bases; bases outside gene matches: 1. CDR1 is SNHLY and CDR2 is FYNNEI in the germline V gene. The chain's CDR3 is CASRGLAGGYEQYF. The DNA of the CDR3 is TGTGCCAGCAGGGGACTAGCGGGGGGATACGAGCAGTACTTC.

V usage is TRBV7-2 and J usage is TRBJ1-5, with no clear D. The CDR3 has 15 residues. The ends were cut back, 1 base at V and 0 bases at J, with 7 bases in the middle. Germline CDR1 SGHTA, CDR2 FQGNSA. The CDR3 sequence: CASSLGLYSNQPQHF. DNA for the CDR3: TGTGCCAGCAGCTTAGGTCTGTATAGCAATCAGCCCCAGCATTTT.

This CDR3 reads CASSLSGETQYF. The CDR3 DNA sequence: TGTGCCAGCAGTTTAAGTGGGGAGACCCAGTACTTC. The V call is TRBV28, the J call TRBJ2-5; no definite D call. V lost 2 bases, J lost 5 bases, and 6 bases lay in between. The CDR3 runs 12 residues. CDR1 and CDR2 from the germline V gene are MDHEN and SYDVKM.

This clone appeared a few times. V usage is TRBV30 and J usage is TRBJ1-2; TRBD1 agrees at 8 bases. Trimming took 2 bases from V and 4 from J; bases not matched to a gene: 3. The CDR3 runs to 13 residues. Germline V lookup: CDR1 GTSNPN, CDR2 SVGIG (reference sequence). CDR3: CAWSRDRPYGYTF. The CDR3 DNA sequence: TGTGCCTGGAGTCGGGACAGGCCCTATGGCTACACCTTC. The entire variable domain, with the rest obtained from reference TRBV30 and TRBJ1-2, is as follows: SQTIHQWPATLVQPVGSPLSLECTVEGTSNPNLYWYRQAAGRGLQLLFYSVGIGQISSEVPQNLSASRPQDRQFILSSKKLLLSDSGFYLCAWSRDRPYGYTFGSGTRLTVV.

This chain joins TRBV6-1 and TRBJ1-1; no clear D gene. CDR1 and CDR2 from the germline V gene are MNHNS and SASEGT. This CDR3 has 14 residues. Trimming pared 1 base from V and 1 base from J, leaving 7 bases between. This chain's CDR3 is CASSEGWANTEAFF. The DNA for the CDR3 is TGTGCCAGCAGTGAAGGGTGGGCGAACACTGAAGCTTTCTTT.

V usage is TRBV11-2 and J usage is TRBJ2-1; D is tentatively TRBD1 or TRBD2 (5 bases each). This CDR3 region has 15 residues. Germline V gene data show CDR1 as SGHAT and CDR2 as FQNNGV. V dropped 4 bases and J dropped 7 bases, with 17 bases sitting between them. CDR3: CASSSAGTSFNEQFF. DNA for the CDR3: TGTGCCAGCAGCTCCGCCGGGACCTCGTTTAATGAGCAGTTCTTC.

The genes are TRBV18 and TRBJ2-7, with D unclear. The CDR3 has 13 amino acids. From germline, CDR1 is KGHSH and CDR2 LQKENI. Trimming shortened V by 3 bases and J by 2 bases, and 8 bases separated the two germline ends. The CDR3 loop is CASSPQLTYEQYF. The CDR3 coding sequence is TGTGCCAGCTCACCTCAACTTACCTACGAGCAGTACTTC.